The rows below give T cell receptor beta chains drawn from one sample of a study of blood T cell repertoires in COVID-19. The assay was immunoSEQ multiplex PCR, and TCRdb's table has in-frame clones only and misses some. Here the sample spans around 260,000 clones, roughly 90% being singletons. Sequencing input: peripheral blood. Every receptor here comes from a man between 60 and 70 years old who had recovered from COVID-19. The CDR3 runs from the conserved cysteine through the conserved F or W. D genes are given only for firm matches. Some rows mark clone size as missing; the rest say once, few, many or name a class of expanded clone.

TGTGCCAGCAGCTTAGGTTGGCAGGGCCAAGAGACCCAGTACTTC,CASSLGWQGQETQYF,-,TRBV7-2,-,TRBJ2-5
TGTGCCAGCAGCCAACCGGGACTAGCGGGGGGGCAGCGTGAGCAGTTCTTC,CASSQPGLAGGQREQFF,-,TRBV4-2,TRBD2,TRBJ2-1
TGTGCTAGTGGTTTAGCGGGGGGAAGCACAGATACGCAGTATTTT,CASGLAGGSTDTQYF,-,TRBV12-5,TRBD2,TRBJ2-3
TGTGCCAGCAGCTTAAACGCGGAGGACTATGGCTACACCTTC,CASSLNAEDYGYTF,-,TRBV7-3,-,TRBJ1-2
TGCGCCAGCAGCCCTTGGACTACCGCCGGGACAGGGTTTAACTATGGCTACACCTTC,CASSPWTTAGTGFNYGYTF,-,TRBV5-1,TRBD1,TRBJ1-2
TGCAGTGCTGGGACATTTGGCTACACCTTC,CSAGTFGYTF,-,TRBV20-1,-,TRBJ1-2
TGTGCCAGCAGTTACTCGATGGAGGAGCAGTACTTC,CASSYSMEEQYF,-,TRBV6-5,-,TRBJ2-7
TGTGCCACAAGCGACTGGCGGGGGGCAAACTACAATGAGCAGTTCTTC,CATSDWRGANYNEQFF,-,TRBV15,TRBD2,TRBJ2-1
TGTGCCAGCAGTGAAGCTAGAGGCACAGATACGCAGTATTTT,CASSEARGTDTQYF,-,TRBV2,-,TRBJ2-3
TGTGCCAGCAGTTATCAGCTTGGGCTTGGAAACACCATATATTTT,CASSYQLGLGNTIYF,-,TRBV6-5,-,TRBJ1-3
TGTGCCAGCAGTATAAACAGGCACACTGAAGCTTTCTTT,CASSINRHTEAFF,few,TRBV27,-,TRBJ1-1
TGTGCCAGTAGCTCCGGGACAAGAAACACCGGGGAGCTGTTTTTT,CASSSGTRNTGELFF,-,TRBV19,-,TRBJ2-2
TGTGCCAGCGGCGTTAGCGGGGGGGCCGTGTATGAGCAGTTCTTC,CASGVSGGAVYEQFF,-,TRBV6-5,TRBD2,TRBJ2-1
TGTGCCAGCAGCTTAACAAGCTTAGAGACCCAGTACTTC,CASSLTSLETQYF,-,TRBV7-3,-,TRBJ2-5
TGTGCCAGCAGCGCAAGTCCGGGACAGGGATGGGCAGATACGCAGTATTTT,CASSASPGQGWADTQYF,-,TRBV9,TRBD1,TRBJ2-3
TGCAGCGTTGGGGCTAGCGGGGGCCCAAAGAATGAGCAGTTCTTC,CSVGASGGPKNEQFF,-,TRBV29-1,TRBD2,TRBJ2-1
TGTGCCAGCAGCTCGGGACAGGGGGCTCGCGAGACCCAGTACTTC,CASSSGQGARETQYF,-,TRBV11-3,TRBD1,TRBJ2-5
TGTGCCAGCAGCTCTAGCGGGGGGGCCTACGAGCAGTACTTC,CASSSSGGAYEQYF,-,TRBV5-4,TRBD2,TRBJ2-7
TGTGCCAGCAGTTACGGTCGGAGCTCCTACGAGCAGTACTTC,CASSYGRSSYEQYF,-,TRBV6-2/TRBV6-3,-,TRBJ2-7
TGTGCCAGCAGCTCCCTTAGAGGCTACACCTTC,CASSSLRGYTF,-,TRBV5-4,-,TRBJ1-2
TGTGCCAGCAGACAAAGCGGGGGTGGGGCCAACGTCCTGACTTTC,CASRQSGGGANVLTF,once,TRBV2,TRBD2,TRBJ2-6
TGCGCCAGCAGCTCGGGACAAGCAATCTACGAGCAGTACTTC,CASSSGQAIYEQYF,-,TRBV5-1,-,TRBJ2-7
TGTGCCAGCAGTTTAGTGGCAGGGCGTCGCACAGATACGCAGTATTTT,CASSLVAGRRTDTQYF,-,TRBV27,-,TRBJ2-3
TGCGCCAGCAGCTTCGGTAGCGGGAAGTTTTTGGGCGTTATGAGCTCCTACAATGAGCAGTTCTTC,CASSFGSGKFLGVMSSYNEQFF,-,TRBV5-1,TRBD2,TRBJ2-1
TGCGCCACCAAAAAAGGGGCTGGGGCCAACGTCCTGACTTTC,CATKKGAGANVLTF,-,TRBV5-1,-,TRBJ2-6
TGTGCCAGCAGCCAAGATCATGACCTAGCGGGGATCGAGACCCAGTACTTC,CASSQDHDLAGIETQYF,-,TRBV3-1/TRBV3-2,TRBD2,TRBJ2-5